This T cell receptor (beta chain) was retrieved from a study of early T cells in non-severe SARS-CoV-2 infection. Turning to the study itself: Sequencing input comprised bulk RNA from unsorted whole blood; chain pairing was not available.

Trimming shortened V by 5 bases and J by 0 bases, and 14 bases separated the two germline ends. This CDR3 contains 15 residues. Germline CDR1 SEHNR, CDR2 FQNEAQ (reference sequence). Each cDNA molecule carried a unique molecular identifier. TCRdb used MiXCR to reprocess the 5' RACE reads, holding one entry per CDR3 protein. Here the sample spans 55,000 to 75,000 distinct CDR3 sequences, 7.7% being singletons. Study-wide findings and caveats: VDJdb matching, biased toward anti-spike CD8 responses, missed private and CD4 specificities.

The sample holds many counts of this clonotype. Its target is unknown. The sequenced sample consisted of whole blood. The chain has TRBV7-9 and TRBJ2-7, with TRBD2 as a possible D gene (6 bases). The source is an adult who was a healthcare worker with PCR-confirmed SARS-CoV-2 infection or an uninfected control (not recorded which). The DNA of the CDR3 is TGTGCCAGCAGCAAACTAGCCCTTAGCTCCTACGAGCAGTACTTC. Residues: CASSKLALSSYEQYF. The full variable domain, with the rest looked up from reference TRBV7-9 and TRBJ2-7, is DTGVSQNPRHKITKRGQNVTFRCDPISEHNRLYWYRQTLGQGPEFLTYFQNEAQLEKSRLLSDRFSAERPKGSFSTLEIQRTEQGDSAMYLCASSKLALSSYEQYFGPGTRLTVT.